A single sample gave rise to the 23 T cell receptor beta chains below, sequenced in a study of T cell responses to AZD1222 COVID-19 vaccine. Generated by immunoSEQ multiplex PCR, the TCRdb table keeps only in-frame clones and is missing some. Of about 150,000 clones in the sample, roughly 94% were seen once. This sample comprised peripheral blood, obtained on day 0 of AZD1222 vaccination. Receptor source: an adult in good health.

Here the CDR3 reads CASSSSGRAYEQYV. The CDR3 nucleotides read TGTGCCAGCAGCTCCAGCGGGAGGGCCTACGAGCAGTACGTC. The J gene is TRBJ2-7, the V gene TRBV7-9, with TRBD2 matching over 10 bases. V trimming: 4 bases; J trimming: 2 bases; junction bases outside the gene matches: 2. In germline, CDR1 is SEHNR, CDR2 FQNEAQ (reference sequence). This CDR3 is 14 amino acids long.

V and J are TRBV11-2 and TRBJ1-2; 10 bases are a match to TRBD1. CDR3 length: 14 amino acids. J was trimmed by 7 bases and V by 5 bases; bases with no gene match: 7. Per the germline V gene, CDR1 is SGHAT and CDR2 is FQNNGV. The CDR3 sequence is CASSPGTGVAGYTF. Here the CDR3 DNA reads TGTGCCAGCAGCCCCGGGACAGGGGTCGCTGGCTACACCTTC. The variable domain in full, with the rest retrieved from reference TRBV11-2 and TRBJ1-2, is EAGVAQSPRYKIIEKRQSVAFWCNPISGHATLYWYQQILGQGPKLLIQFQNNGVVDDSQLPKDRFSAERLKGVDSTLKIQPAKLEDSAVYLCASSPGTGVAGYTFGSGTRLTVV.

V is TRBV21-1 and J is TRBJ1-1; the table's D gene call, TRBD1, was not cross checked with the DNA. TRBV21-1 corresponds to a pseudogene. The CDR3 loop spans 16 amino acids. The CDR3 DNA reads as TGTGCCAGCAGCCCCCGACAGAACCCCATGAACACTGAAGCTTTCTTT. Amino acid sequence: CASSPRQNPMNTEAFF.

This sequence joins TRBV11-3 and TRBJ2-2; D gene ambiguous. This CDR3 contains 14 residues. The V gene lost 4 bases and the J gene lost 1 base, with 7 bases spanning the gap. Germline V gives CDR1 SGHNT, CDR2 YENEEA. The CDR3 region has the DNA TGTGCCAGCAGCTCCCAGGTGAACACCGGGGAGCTGTTTTTT. Its translation is CASSSQVNTGELFF.

The chain employs TRBV4-1 and TRBJ2-3, with no clear D. This CDR3 has 18 amino acids. Trimming stripped 0 bases from V and 0 bases from J, with 16 bases between. Germline assignment: CDR1 MGHRA and CDR2 YSYEKL. CDR3 region: CASSQDSTDVRSTDTQYF. CDR3 in DNA: TGCGCCAGCAGCCAAGATTCAACCGACGTTCGGAGCACAGATACGCAGTATTTT.

The rearrangement links TRBV19 to TRBJ2-1; possible D gene TRBD2, 5 bases. The germline gives CDR1 LNHDA, CDR2 SQIVND (reference sequence). This CDR3 is 11 amino acids long. V was pared by 3 bases and J by 8 bases, with 5 bases between. CDR3 sequence: CASSISDEQFF. In nucleotides, the CDR3 is TGTGCCAGTAGTATTAGCGATGAGCAGTTCTTC.

The chain links TRBV3-1 (or the pseudogene TRBV3-2) to TRBJ2-1; 14 nucleotides match TRBD2. Germline lookup yields CDR1 LGHDT and CDR2 YNNKEL (reference sequence). The CDR3 is 16 residues long. With V trimmed by 1 base and J by 7 bases, 3 bases remained unmatched. CDR3 nucleotide sequence: TGTGCCAGCAGCCAAGGACTAGCGGGAGGGAAAAATGAGCAGTTCTTC. This codes for CASSQGLAGGKNEQFF.

Only one count was recorded for this clone. V gene TRBV18 combines with J gene TRBJ2-2; D ambiguous. Germline V lookup: CDR1 KGHSH, CDR2 LQKENI. Trimming took off 8 bases at V and 0 bases at J, with 16 bases between the two ends. This CDR3 has 16 amino acids. The DNA for the CDR3 is TGTGCCAGCCAACCAAACGGACCGTCGAACACCGGGGAGCTGTTTTTT. Amino acids: CASQPNGPSNTGELFF. The full variable domain, in which reference TRBV18 and TRBJ2-2 provide the parts outside the CDR3, is NAGVMQNPRHLVRRRGQEARLRCSPMKGHSHVYWYRQLPEEGLKFMVYLQKENIIDESGMPKERFSAEFPKEGPSILRIQQVVRGDSAAYFCASQPNGPSNTGELFFGEGSRLTVL.

V usage is TRBV27 and J usage is TRBJ2-1; D unclear. Between the trimmed V and J ends, which lost 2 bases and 8 bases, there was a span of 10 bases. Per the germline V gene, CDR1 is MNHEY and CDR2 is SMNVEV (reference sequence). The CDR3 consists of 13 residues. CDR3 region: CASSLGLAHEQFF. DNA of the CDR3: TGTGCCAGCAGTTTAGGTCTGGCCCATGAGCAGTTCTTC.

This chain joins TRBV18 and TRBJ2-1; D is unclear. This CDR3 has 12 amino acids. Germline lookup yields CDR1 KGHSH and CDR2 LQKENI. The V gene lost 2 bases and the J gene lost 5 bases, with 4 bases spanning the gap. CDR3 amino acids: CASSPNHNEQFF. The DNA of the CDR3 is TGTGCCAGCTCACCAAATCACAATGAGCAGTTCTTC.

The chain joins TRBV5-5 to TRBJ2-4; the match to TRBD1 covers 11 bases. V lost 0 bases to trimming and J lost 0 bases; unmatched junction nucleotides: 8. CDR1 is SGHKS, CDR2 YYEKEE, per germline (reference sequence). The CDR3 covers 19 residues. The CDR3 sequence: CASSLGTGGAPGAKNIQYF. The CDR3 DNA reads as TGTGCCAGCAGCTTGGGGACAGGGGGCGCTCCTGGAGCCAAAAACATTCAGTACTTC.

This rearrangement joins TRBV4-1 to TRBJ1-5; D ambiguous. Looked up from germline, CDR1 is MGHRA and CDR2 is YSYEKL. Trimming took off 2 bases at V and 2 bases at J, with 13 bases between the two ends. The CDR3 length is 16 residues. CDR3 nucleotide sequence: TGCGCCAGCAGCCAACGCTTATATGACGGCAATCAGCCCCAGCATTTT. Protein sequence: CASSQRLYDGNQPQHF.

The chain is built from TRBV28 and TRBJ1-1; D gene ambiguous. This CDR3 contains 13 residues. V was trimmed by 3 bases and J by 7 bases, leaving 12 bases between them. Germline V gene sequence: CDR1 MDHEN, CDR2 SYDVKM. The CDR3 loop reads CASSFGIRVEAFF. The CDR3 nucleotides read TGTGCCAGCAGTTTCGGAATAAGGGTTGAAGCTTTCTTT. Looking up the rest from reference TRBV28 and TRBJ1-1 gives the full variable domain: DVKVTQSSRYLVKRTGEKVFLECVQDMDHENMFWYRQDPGLGLRLIYFSYDVKMKEKGDIPEGYSVSREKKERFSLILESASTNQTSMYLCASSFGIRVEAFFGQGTRLTVV.

The chain combines TRBV7-9 with TRBJ1-6; D is unclear. CDR1 is SEHNR and CDR2 is FQNEAQ in the germline V gene (reference sequence). CDR3 length equals 15 residues. Trimming removed 5 bases at V and 2 bases at J, with 10 bases between. In DNA form, the CDR3 reads TGTGCCAGCAGCCTCAACTCCCCCTATAATTCACCCCTCCACTTT. Translated, it gives CASSLNSPYNSPLHF.

This clone was recorded once. The chain has TRBV6-4 and TRBJ1-3; no firm D call. The V gene lost 4 bases and the J gene lost 1 base, with 11 bases spanning the gap. The germline V gene has CDR1 MRHNA and CDR2 SNTAGT. The CDR3 loop spans 15 amino acids. In DNA form, the CDR3 reads TGTGCCAGCAGTGGCGACGGCGGGTCTGGAAACACCATATATTTT. It is translated as CASSGDGGSGNTIYF.

The V and J genes are TRBV2 and TRBJ1-2; unclear D gene. The V and J ends lost 5 bases and 7 bases respectively, with 14 bases between them. CDR1 is SNHLY, CDR2 FYNNEI, per germline. The CDR3 is made up of 13 amino acids. CDR3 region: CASSKGPGGGYTF. In DNA, the CDR3 is TGTGCCAGCAGTAAGGGTCCGGGAGGTGGCTACACCTTC.

The rearrangement uses TRBV6-5 and TRBJ2-2; tentatively, D is TRBD1 (5 bases). CDR3 size: 15 residues. V lost 3 bases to trimming and J lost 6 bases, with 14 bases between them. CDR1 and CDR2 (germline): MNHEY, SVGAGI. DNA of the CDR3: TGTGCCAGCAGTTATGGAAGGGGTTGGGCCGGGGAGCTGTTTTTT. This encodes CASSYGRGWAGELFF.

The chain uses TRBV5-1 and TRBJ2-1; 12 bases are shared with TRBD2. The CDR3 runs 18 residues. Germline trimming cut 4 bases from V and 9 bases from J; bases unmatched to any gene: 17. Germline assignment: CDR1 SGHRS and CDR2 YFSETQ. The chain's CDR3 is CASSPSSTSGRFGGEQFF. Written as DNA, the CDR3 is TGCGCCAGCAGCCCGTCTTCGACTAGCGGGAGATTCGGTGGTGAGCAGTTCTTC.

The V gene is TRBV12-5, the J gene TRBJ2-3; 8 nucleotides match TRBD1. The CDR3 is 16 amino acids. J gave up 0 bases and V 6 bases, and 8 bases lay outside the gene matches. The germline gives CDR1 LGHNT, CDR2 FRNRAP. The CDR3 is CASGPGQVSSTDTQYF. The CDR3 DNA is TGTGCTAGTGGCCCGGGACAGGTCTCTAGCACAGATACGCAGTATTTT.

The rearrangement links TRBV11-2 to TRBJ2-5; TRBD2 aligns across 9 bases. The CDR3 is 13 amino acids. CDR1 is SGHAT and CDR2 is FQNNGV in the germline V gene. The junction had 4 bases not matched to a gene; V was cut back by 4 bases and J by 7 bases. CDR3 nucleotides: TGTGCCAGCAGCTCCTATAGCGGGGGGACCCAGTACTTC. Translating it yields CASSSYSGGTQYF.

The J gene is TRBJ2-5, the V gene TRBV5-1, with TRBD1 matching 12 bases. Germline values: CDR1 SGHRS, CDR2 YFSETQ. The CDR3 extends over 15 amino acids. V lost 4 bases and J lost 5; bases outside the gene matches: 6. CDR3 nucleotide sequence: TGCGCCAGCAGCGCCGGGGACAGGGGGCTGGAGACCCAGTACTTC. This encodes CASSAGDRGLETQYF.

The chain links TRBV5-1 to TRBJ1-1, with D maybe TRBD1 (5 bases). Trimming removed 4 bases at V and 0 bases at J, with 16 bases between. CDR1 SGHRS and CDR2 YFSETQ come from the germline V gene. This CDR3 has 16 residues. CDR3 amino acids: CASSPGRAIMNTEAFF. The DNA for the CDR3 is TGCGCCAGCAGCCCGGGGCGGGCGATCATGAACACTGAAGCTTTCTTT.

The chain combines TRBV5-3 with TRBJ1-1; D is uncertain. TRBV5-3 is annotated as an ORF whose role is uncertain. This CDR3 region has 18 residues. V was cut by 0 bases and J by 1 base, with 19 bases left in between. The CDR3 DNA is TGTGCCAGAAGCTTGGCCTTAGAGGTCGTTAGAAAGAACACTGAAGCTTTCTTT. As protein: CARSLALEVVRKNTEAFF.